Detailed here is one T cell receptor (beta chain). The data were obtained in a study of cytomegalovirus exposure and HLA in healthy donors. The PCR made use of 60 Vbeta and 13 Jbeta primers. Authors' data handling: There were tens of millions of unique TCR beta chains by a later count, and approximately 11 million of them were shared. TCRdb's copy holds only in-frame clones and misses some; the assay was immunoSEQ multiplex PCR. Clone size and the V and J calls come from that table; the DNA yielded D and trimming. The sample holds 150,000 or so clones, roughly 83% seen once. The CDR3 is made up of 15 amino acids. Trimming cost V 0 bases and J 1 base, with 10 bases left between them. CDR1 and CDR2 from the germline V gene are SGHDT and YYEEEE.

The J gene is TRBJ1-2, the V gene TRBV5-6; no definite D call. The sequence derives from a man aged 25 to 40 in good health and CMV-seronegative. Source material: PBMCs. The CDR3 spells CASSLEQRFNYGYTF. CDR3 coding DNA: TGTGCCAGCAGCTTGGAACAACGTTTTAACTATGGCTACACCTTC. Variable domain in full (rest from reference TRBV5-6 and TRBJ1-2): DAGVTQSPTHLIKTRGQQVTLRCSPKSGHDTVSWYQQALGQGPQFIFQYYEEEERQRGNFPDRFSGHQFPNYSSELNVNALLLGDSALYLCASSLEQRFNYGYTFGSGTRLTVV.